Sequencing of this T cell receptor beta chain was carried out in a study of OX40 agonist ivuxolimab in advanced cancers. Study-wide context: Participants, 75% to 85% male, averaged approximately 60 years of age, ranging from roughly 20 to 85. Study-wide points: Average numbers of expanded clones were greater in CD8+ T cells than in CD4+.

Using immunoSEQ multiplex PCR, the repertoire was profiled, and TCRdb retains in-frame clones only, with some absent. Counted here are some 50,000 clones, 85% to 90% occurring once; the ten biggest clones make up under 2%. V gave up 6 bases and J gave up 4 bases, with 7 bases separating them. CDR1 is ENHRY, CDR2 SYGVKD, per germline. This CDR3 contains 12 residues. Comment on this clone: What it binds is unknown.

The TCR comes from an adult with an advanced solid tumor such as melanoma, head and neck, liver or kidney cancer. This sequence joins TRBV10-3 and TRBJ2-1; no clear D. This specimen consisted of CD4+ or CD8+ T cells sorted from blood, obtained in a trial of the OX40 agonist ivuxolimab. CDR3 DNA sequence: TGTGCCATCAGGGGCCGATACAATGAGCAGTTCTTC. It translates to CAIRGRYNEQFF.